This TCR beta chain was identified in a study of T cells in Graves' hyperthyroidism and ophthalmopathy. Notes on the study in general: A 13 V-J signature model discriminated ophthalmopathy versus stable hyperthyroidism. The model's output predicted ophthalmopathy at a median of about 5.9 months prior to onset.

This clonotype has at least ten counts. The antigen remains undetermined. Hyperthyroidism of Graves' type that showed no ophthalmopathy progression within 18 months was stable. The hyperthyroidism patients had all been newly diagnosed, and their disease duration was under 2 months. Their ages ranged from 18 to 65 years. CDR1 and CDR2 from the germline V gene are KGHDR and SFDVKD. Trimming cost V 6 bases and J 6 bases, with 8 bases left between them. This CDR3 region has 12 residues. TCR beta CDR3 regions were amplified from RNA. The primer set for the first-round RT-PCR of the TCR CDR3 was HTBI. TCRdb re-called the multiplex PCR reads with MiXCR, one entry per CDR3 protein. The sample lists roughly 110,000 distinct CDR3 sequences; about 15% were seen once.

V and J are TRBV24-1 and TRBJ2-1; the D is unclear. The TCR comes from a woman aged 45-59 years with Graves' hyperthyroidism. Sample: blood. Here the CDR3 DNA reads TGTGCCACCAGTCTTGACGGCAATGAGCAGTTCTTC. It is translated as CATSLDGNEQFF.